In its sample, the clone carrying this TCR beta chain was seen many times. Its target is unknown. The CDR3 covers 14 residues. Deletions cut 6 bases from V and 0 bases from J, with 12 bases between. Beta-chain TCR CDR3 regions were amplified from RNA transcripts. An opening RT-PCR round employed HTBI primers and preceded a second-round multiplex PCR. TCRdb reprocessed the multiplex PCR reads with MiXCR, giving one entry per CDR3 protein. The sample contains about 620,000 distinct CDR3 sequences, about 20% of which appear only once. Sampling more than 9 ml of fresh peripheral blood provided the PBMCs. These data are taken from a study of Graves' ophthalmopathy and Graves' hyperthyroidism. Study-wide results and limits: Also, most clonotypes expanded in the thyroid above 0.001 frequency appeared in blood.

The V gene is TRBV12-3 or TRBV12-4, the J gene TRBJ2-7, with TRBD2 as a possible D gene (6 bases). This clonotype originated in a woman aged 18-29 years with stable Graves' hyperthyroidism. Some clones in this sample may be carry-over from other donors' samples. The sequenced material came from peripheral blood. The CDR3 reads CASRRDFSSYEQYF. CDR3 sequence (DNA): TGTGCCAGCAGGCGGGACTTCAGCTCCTACGAGCAGTACTTC.